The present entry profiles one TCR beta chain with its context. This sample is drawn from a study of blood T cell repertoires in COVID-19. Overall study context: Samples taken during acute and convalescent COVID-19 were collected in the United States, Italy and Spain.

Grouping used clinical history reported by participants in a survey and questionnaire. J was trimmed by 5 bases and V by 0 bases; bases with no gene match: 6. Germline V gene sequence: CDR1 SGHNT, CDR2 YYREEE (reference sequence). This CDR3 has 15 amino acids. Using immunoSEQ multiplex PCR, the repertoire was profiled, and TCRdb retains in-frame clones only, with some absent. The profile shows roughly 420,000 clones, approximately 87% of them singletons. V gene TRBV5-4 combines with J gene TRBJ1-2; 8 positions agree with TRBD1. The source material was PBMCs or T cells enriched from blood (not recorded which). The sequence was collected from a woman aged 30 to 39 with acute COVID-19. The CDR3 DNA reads TGTGCCAGCAGCTTGGGCGGGACAGGATTATATGGCTACACCTTC. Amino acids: CASSLGGTGLYGYTF.